Listed below are T cell receptor beta chains from one sample, sequenced in a study of T cell changes during pregnancy in multiple sclerosis. Using immunoSEQ multiplex PCR, the repertoire was profiled, and TCRdb retains in-frame clones only, with some absent. The table lists 25,000 or so clones, approximately 90% of them singletons. This sample comprised CD8+ T cells from peripheral blood mononuclear cells, obtained before pregnancy. The receptors stem from a female donor with multiple sclerosis, enrolled in a pregnancy study. Both conserved end residues are part of each CDR3. A D gene is named only where the DNA matches it firmly. A clone size is listed for some rows: how often the clone was seen (once, few, many), or a class if it is expanded.

size | J | D | V | CDR3 | DNA
few | TRBJ1-1 | . | TRBV4-2 | CASRPTENTEAFF | TGTGCCAGCAGACCCACTGAGAACACTGAAGCTTTCTTT
. | TRBJ1-1 | TRBD1 | TRBV6-5 | CASSYSAGGTEAFF | TGTGCCAGCAGTTACTCGGCAGGGGGCACTGAAGCTTTCTTT
. | TRBJ1-1 | . | TRBV7-9 | CASGETGWSEAFF | TGTGCCAGCGGAGAGACGGGGTGGTCTGAAGCTTTCTTT
. | TRBJ2-1 | TRBD1 | TRBV9 | CASSDNRDRSTMEQFF | TGTGCCAGCAGCGACAACCGGGACAGATCTACAATGGAGCAGTTCTTC
. | TRBJ2-3 | . | TRBV13 | CASSLKENTQYF | TGTGCCAGCAGCCTAAAAGAAAATACGCAGTATTTT
. | TRBJ2-6 | . | TRBV5-5 | CASSLEPKSSSGANVLTF | TGTGCCAGCAGCTTGGAGCCGAAATCAAGCTCTGGGGCCAACGTCCTGACTTTC
. | TRBJ2-7 | TRBD2 | TRBV27 | CASGLAGVYEQYF | TGTGCCAGCGGACTAGCGGGAGTATACGAGCAGTACTTC
. | TRBJ2-1 | TRBD2 | TRBV19 | CASSRLANNNEQFF | TGTGCCAGTAGTCGACTAGCGAACAACAATGAGCAGTTCTTC
. | TRBJ2-1 | TRBD1 | TRBV7-9 | CASSIWTGGASNEQFF | TGTGCCAGCAGCATCTGGACAGGGGGCGCGAGCAATGAGCAGTTCTTC
. | TRBJ2-1 | . | TRBV7-3 | CASSLSIMNEQFF | TGTGCCAGCAGCTTATCTATAATGAATGAGCAGTTCTTC
once | TRBJ1-1 | . | TRBV6-4 | CASSDRDNTETFF | TGTGCCAGCAGTGACCGGGACAACACTGAAACTTTCTTT
. | TRBJ2-1 | TRBD2 | TRBV6-1 | CASRGGAGYEQFF | TGTGCCAGCCGGGGGGGGGCGGGTTATGAGCAGTTCTTC
. | TRBJ2-1 | . | TRBV6-5 | CASSYERQNIGEQFF | TGTGCCAGCAGTTATGAGCGGCAGAACATCGGTGAGCAGTTCTTC
. | TRBJ1-2 | TRBD1 | TRBV7-9 | CASSYLSGTGGNYGYTF | TGTGCCAGCAGCTATCTATCCGGGACAGGGGGAAACTATGGCTACACCTTC
. | TRBJ1-2 | TRBD1 | TRBV5-1 | CASSPDTGVNYGYTF | TGCGCCAGCAGCCCTGACACAGGGGTTAACTATGGCTACACCTTC
. | TRBJ2-1 | TRBD2 | TRBV7-3 | CASSLLGRETNNEQFF | TGTGCCAGCAGCTTACTTGGGCGGGAGACCAACAATGAGCAGTTCTTC
. | TRBJ2-7 | . | TRBV5-1 | CASSPDRIGTYEQYF | TGCGCCAGCAGCCCGGACAGAATTGGGACCTACGAGCAGTACTTC
medium-sized | TRBJ2-1 | TRBD2 | TRBV6-4 | CASSDVAGTSNEQFF | TGTGCCAGCAGTGACGTAGCGGGAACGAGCAATGAGCAGTTCTTC
. | TRBJ1-1 | . | TRBV13 | CASSLGRPEAFF | TGTGCCAGCAGCTTAGGCAGGCCCGAAGCTTTCTTT
. | TRBJ2-5 | . | TRBV28 | CASRRMGEAETQYF | TGTGCCAGCCGCCGGATGGGGGAGGCAGAGACCCAGTACTTC
. | TRBJ1-2 | . | TRBV19 | CASSIREGTRGYTF | TGTGCCAGTAGTATAAGAGAGGGCACAAGGGGCTACACCTTC
once | TRBJ2-1 | TRBD2 | TRBV28 | CASSPGGDNEQFF | TGTGCCAGCAGTCCGGGGGGGGACAATGAGCAGTTCTTC
. | TRBJ2-7 | TRBD2 | TRBV7-2 | CASSLLRTSTYEQYF | TGTGCCAGCAGCTTATTGCGGACTAGCACCTACGAGCAGTACTTC
medium-sized | TRBJ1-5 | TRBD1 | TRBV15 | CATSRDDRASQPQHF | TGTGCCACCAGCAGGGACGACAGGGCTAGTCAGCCCCAGCATTTT
. | TRBJ2-1 | . | TRBV19 | CASSIFWRLGRNYNEQFF | TGTGCCAGTAGTATTTTTTGGCGTCTGGGGCGTAACTACAATGAGCAGTTCTTC
once | TRBJ2-5 | . | TRBV15 | CATSISGQETQYF | TGTGCCACCAGCATAAGCGGTCAAGAGACCCAGTACTTC
once | TRBJ1-2 | . | TRBV28 | CASSFKGFDGYTF | TGTGCCAGCAGTTTTAAGGGGTTTGACGGCTACACCTTC
once | TRBJ2-1 | . | TRBV11-2 | CASSEWTVPSSYNEQFF | TGTGCCAGCAGCGAATGGACAGTACCTAGCTCCTACAATGAGCAGTTCTTC
. | TRBJ2-7 | . | TRBV27 | CASRLVPVSYEQYF | TGTGCCAGCAGACTAGTGCCGGTATCCTACGAGCAGTACTTC
. | TRBJ2-1 | . | TRBV29-1 | CSVSFNEQFF | TGCAGCGTTAGCTTCAATGAGCAGTTCTTC
. | TRBJ2-1 | TRBD2 | TRBV7-9 | CASSRGGSSYNEQFF | TGTGCCAGCAGCCGGGGGGGTAGCTCCTACAATGAGCAGTTCTTC
. | TRBJ2-7 | . | TRBV28 | CASSSSSETENYEQYF | TGTGCCAGCAGTAGTAGTAGTGAGACAGAGAACTACGAGCAGTACTTC
. | TRBJ1-5 | . | TRBV6-5 | CASSPGSGGYQPQHF | TGTGCCAGCAGTCCAGGGTCGGGGGGCTATCAGCCCCAGCATTTT
. | TRBJ2-3 | . | TRBV10-3 | CAISESRTDTQYF | TGTGCCATCAGTGAGTCGAGAACAGATACGCAGTATTTT
. | TRBJ2-5 | . | TRBV4-2 | CASSQDSTTQETQYF | TGTGCCAGCAGCCAAGACTCGACTACTCAAGAGACCCAGTACTTC
. | TRBJ1-4 | . | TRBV9 | CASSDSTEKLFF | TGTGCCAGCAGCGACTCGACAGAAAAACTGTTTTTT
. | TRBJ2-7 | TRBD1 | TRBV7-2 | CASSSPGGAGNEQYF | TGTGCCAGCAGTTCCCCAGGGGGCGCGGGGAACGAGCAGTACTTC
once | TRBJ2-7 | . | TRBV28 | CASSLRTQRGTYEQYF | TGTGCCAGCAGTCTCCGAACACAAAGGGGTACCTACGAGCAGTACTTC
. | TRBJ2-3 | TRBD2 | TRBV5-4 | CASSPLPAGGGDTQYF | TGTGCCAGCAGCCCCCTTCCAGCGGGGGGGGGAGATACGCAGTATTTT
. | TRBJ2-1 | . | TRBV19 | CASSGLSSSNEQFF | TGTGCCAGTAGTGGACTGAGTTCCTCCAATGAGCAGTTCTTC
. | TRBJ2-7 | TRBD2 | TRBV19 | CASSPVAGGPHEQYF | TGTGCCAGTAGTCCCGTAGCGGGAGGGCCCCACGAGCAGTACTTC